The 5 T cell receptor beta chains below all came from one sample that was sequenced in a study of cytomegalovirus exposure and HLA in healthy donors. Data came from immunoSEQ multiplex PCR; TCRdb stores just in-frame clones and leaves some out. The table records under 250,000 clones, roughly 87% of them present only once. The sample was PBMCs. These TCRs come from a young woman in good health and CMV-seropositive.

V gene TRBV6-4 combines with J gene TRBJ2-7; the match to TRBD2 covers 8 bases. Germline V CDR1 and CDR2: MRHNA, SNTAGT. Losses at the gene ends were 5 bases for V and 4 bases for J; bases not matched to a gene: 16. The CDR3 covers 17 residues. As DNA, the CDR3 is TGTGCCAGCAGTCCGAGAGGGGGAGCGGGAGCGACATACGAGCAGTACTTC. As protein: CASSPRGGAGATYEQYF.

The chain links TRBV28 to TRBJ1-4; no definite D call. V lost 7 bases and J lost 0, with 21 bases in between. The CDR3 contains 18 residues. CDR1 is MDHEN and CDR2 is SYDVKM in the germline V gene. The CDR3 loop is CASTPSRGAKTTNEKLFF. The CDR3 DNA is TGTGCCAGCACCCCGTCTCGAGGAGCGAAAACAACTAATGAAAAACTGTTTTTT.

V and J are TRBV9 and TRBJ2-7; D is ambiguous. The CDR3 runs to 14 residues. V lost 1 base, J lost 0 bases, and 8 bases lay in between. Germline CDR1 SGDLS, CDR2 YYNGEE. The DNA for the CDR3 is TGTGCCAGCAGCGTATCAGGAAACTCCTACGAGCAGTACTTC. Its protein product is CASSVSGNSYEQYF.

V usage is TRBV27 and J usage is TRBJ1-1, with 7 bases lining up with TRBD1. J was trimmed by 5 bases and V by 3 bases; bases with no gene match: 6. Germline assignment: CDR1 MNHEY and CDR2 SMNVEV (reference sequence). The CDR3 totals 14 residues. This CDR3 reads CASSFIRGETEAFF. The DNA for the CDR3 is TGTGCCAGCAGTTTCATCAGGGGGGAAACTGAAGCTTTCTTT.

In this sample, this clone turned up once. The chain employs TRBV7-9 and TRBJ2-7; 8 bases are a match to TRBD1. The CDR3 spans 12 residues. The germline CDR1 and CDR2 sequences are SEHNR and FQNEAQ (reference sequence). V gave up 4 bases and J gave up 6 bases; unmatched junction bases: 2. The CDR3: CASSSRGLEQYF. The CDR3 coding sequence is TGTGCCAGCAGCTCCAGGGGGCTCGAGCAGTACTTC. Full variable domain (rest looked up from reference TRBV7-9 and TRBJ2-7): DTGVSQNPRHKITKRGQNVTFRCDPISEHNRLYWYRQTLGQGPEFLTYFQNEAQLEKSRLLSDRFSAERPKGSFSTLEIQRTEQGDSAMYLCASSSRGLEQYFGPGTRLTVT.